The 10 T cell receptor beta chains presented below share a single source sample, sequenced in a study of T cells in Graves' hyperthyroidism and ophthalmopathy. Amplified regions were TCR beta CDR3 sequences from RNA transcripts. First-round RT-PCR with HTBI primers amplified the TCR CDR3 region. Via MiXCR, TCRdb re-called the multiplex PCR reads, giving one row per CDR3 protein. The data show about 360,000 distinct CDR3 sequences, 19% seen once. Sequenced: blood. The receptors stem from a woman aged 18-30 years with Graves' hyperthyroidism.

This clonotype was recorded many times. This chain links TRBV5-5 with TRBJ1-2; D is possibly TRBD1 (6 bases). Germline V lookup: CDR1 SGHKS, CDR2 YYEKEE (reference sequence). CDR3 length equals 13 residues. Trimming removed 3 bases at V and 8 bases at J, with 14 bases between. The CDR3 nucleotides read TGTGCCAGCAGCTCGACAGGAGGGCACGGCTACACCTTC. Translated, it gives CASSSTGGHGYTF.

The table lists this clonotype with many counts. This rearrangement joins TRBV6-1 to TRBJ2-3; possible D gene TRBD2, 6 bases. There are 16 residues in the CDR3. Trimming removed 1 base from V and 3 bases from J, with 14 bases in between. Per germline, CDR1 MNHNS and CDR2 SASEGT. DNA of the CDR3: TGTGCCAGCAGTGAAGGTCCGGGGGATGGTACAGATACGCAGTATTTT. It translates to CASSEGPGDGTDTQYF.

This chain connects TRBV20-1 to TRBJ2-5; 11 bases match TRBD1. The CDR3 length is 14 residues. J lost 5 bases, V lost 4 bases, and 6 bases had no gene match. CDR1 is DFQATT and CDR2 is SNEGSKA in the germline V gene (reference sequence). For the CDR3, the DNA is TGCAGTGCTATCGGGACAGGGGGTTGGGAGACCCAGTACTTC. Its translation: CSAIGTGGWETQYF.

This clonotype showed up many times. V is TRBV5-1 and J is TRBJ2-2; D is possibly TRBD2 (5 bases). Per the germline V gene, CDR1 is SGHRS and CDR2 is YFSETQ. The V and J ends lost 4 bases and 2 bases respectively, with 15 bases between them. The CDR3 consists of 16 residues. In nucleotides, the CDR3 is TGCGCCAGCAGCCTGATGACCTGGACTAACACCGGGGAGCTGTTTTTT. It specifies CASSLMTWTNTGELFF.

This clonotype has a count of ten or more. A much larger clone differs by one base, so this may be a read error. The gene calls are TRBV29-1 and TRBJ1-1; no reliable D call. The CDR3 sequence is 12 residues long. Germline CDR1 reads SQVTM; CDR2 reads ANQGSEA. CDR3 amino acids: CGLWEQNTEAFF. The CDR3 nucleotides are TGCGGACTATGGGAACAGAACACTGAAGCTTTCTTT.

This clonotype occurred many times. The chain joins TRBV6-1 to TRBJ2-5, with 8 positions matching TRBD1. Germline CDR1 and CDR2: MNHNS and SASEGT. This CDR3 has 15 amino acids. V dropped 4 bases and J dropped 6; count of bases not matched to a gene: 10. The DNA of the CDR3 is TGTGCCAGCAGTGCGCGGGACAGGCTAGGGAAGACCCAGTACTTC. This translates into CASSARDRLGKTQYF.

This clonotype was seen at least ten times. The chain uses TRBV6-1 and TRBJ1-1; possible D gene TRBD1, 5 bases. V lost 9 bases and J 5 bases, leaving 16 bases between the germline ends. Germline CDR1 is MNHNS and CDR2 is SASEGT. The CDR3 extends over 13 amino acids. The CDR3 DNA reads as TGTGCCAGTAAGAGCAGGGTGGGGACTGAAGCTTTCTTT. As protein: CASKSRVGTEAFF.

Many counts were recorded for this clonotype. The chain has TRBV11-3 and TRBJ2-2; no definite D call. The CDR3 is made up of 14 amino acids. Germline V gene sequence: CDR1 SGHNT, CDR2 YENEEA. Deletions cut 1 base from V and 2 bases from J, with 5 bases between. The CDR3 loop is CASSLGVNTGELFF. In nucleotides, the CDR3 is TGTGCCAGCAGCTTAGGGGTAAACACCGGGGAGCTGTTTTTT.

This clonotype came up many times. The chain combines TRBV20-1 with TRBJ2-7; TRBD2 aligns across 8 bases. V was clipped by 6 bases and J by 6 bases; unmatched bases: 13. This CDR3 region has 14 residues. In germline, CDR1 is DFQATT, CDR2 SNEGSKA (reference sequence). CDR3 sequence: CSAIPGGAFFEQYF. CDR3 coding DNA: TGCAGTGCAATCCCCGGGGGGGCATTCTTCGAGCAGTACTTC.

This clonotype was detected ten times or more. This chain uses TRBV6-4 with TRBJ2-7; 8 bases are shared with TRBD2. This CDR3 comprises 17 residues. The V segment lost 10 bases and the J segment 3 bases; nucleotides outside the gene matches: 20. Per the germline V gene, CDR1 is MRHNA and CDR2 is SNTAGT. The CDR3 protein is CATSGSTRRGSLYEQYF. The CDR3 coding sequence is TGTGCCACCAGCGGGAGCACCCGCCGCGGTTCGCTCTACGAGCAGTACTTC.